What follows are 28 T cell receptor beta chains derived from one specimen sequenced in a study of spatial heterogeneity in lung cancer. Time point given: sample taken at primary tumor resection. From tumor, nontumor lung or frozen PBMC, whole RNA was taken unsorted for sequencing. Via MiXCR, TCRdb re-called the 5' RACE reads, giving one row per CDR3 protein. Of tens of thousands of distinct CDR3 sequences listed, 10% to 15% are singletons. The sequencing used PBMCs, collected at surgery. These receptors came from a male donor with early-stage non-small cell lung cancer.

The CDR3 region is CASSKGTSGAYEQYF. The CDR3 nucleotides are TGTGCCAGTAGTAAAGGGACTAGCGGAGCCTACGAGCAGTACTTC. The chain uses TRBV19 and TRBJ2-7; TRBD2 matches at 11 bases. The J segment lost 2 bases and the V segment lost 4 bases, leaving 4 bases of the junction unmatched. The CDR3 sequence is 15 residues long. Germline CDR1 is LNHDA and CDR2 is SQIVND (reference sequence). Filled out from reference TRBV19 and TRBJ2-7, the complete variable domain reads DGGITQSPKYLFRKEGQNVTLSCEQNLNHDAMYWYRQDPGQGLRLIYYSQIVNDFQKGDIAEGYSVSREKKESFPLTVTSAQKNPTAFYLCASSKGTSGAYEQYFGPGTRLTVT.

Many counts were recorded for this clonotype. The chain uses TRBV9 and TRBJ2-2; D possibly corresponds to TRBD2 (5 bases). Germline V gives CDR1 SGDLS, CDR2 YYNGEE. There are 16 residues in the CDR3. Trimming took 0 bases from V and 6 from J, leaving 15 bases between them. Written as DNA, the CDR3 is TGTGCCAGCAGCGTAGCTACCGGAGAAGCGGCCGGGGAGCTGTTTTTT. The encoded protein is CASSVATGEAAGELFF.

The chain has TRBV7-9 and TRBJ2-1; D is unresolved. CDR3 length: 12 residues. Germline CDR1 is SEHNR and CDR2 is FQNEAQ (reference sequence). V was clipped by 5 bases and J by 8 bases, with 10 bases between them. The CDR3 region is CASSPKAHEQFF. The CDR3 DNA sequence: TGTGCCAGCAGCCCCAAGGCCCATGAGCAGTTCTTC.

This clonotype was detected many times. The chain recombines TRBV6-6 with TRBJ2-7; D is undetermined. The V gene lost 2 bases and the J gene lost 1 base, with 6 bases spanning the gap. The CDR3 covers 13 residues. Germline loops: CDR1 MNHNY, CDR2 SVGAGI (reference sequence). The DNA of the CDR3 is TGTGCCAGCAGTTACCCAGGTTCCTACGAGCAGTACTTC. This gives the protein CASSYPGSYEQYF.

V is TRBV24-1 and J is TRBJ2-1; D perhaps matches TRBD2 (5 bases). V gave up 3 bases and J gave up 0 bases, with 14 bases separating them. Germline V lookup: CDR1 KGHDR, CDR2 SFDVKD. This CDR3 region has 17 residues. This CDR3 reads CATSDRRTGSSYNEQFF. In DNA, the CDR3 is TGTGCCACCAGTGATCGTAGGACGGGAAGCTCCTACAATGAGCAGTTCTTC.

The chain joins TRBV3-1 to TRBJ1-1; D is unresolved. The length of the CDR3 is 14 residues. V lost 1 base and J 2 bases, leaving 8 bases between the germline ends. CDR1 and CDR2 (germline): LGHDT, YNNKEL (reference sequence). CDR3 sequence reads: CASSQVAGNTEAFF. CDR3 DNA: TGTGCCAGCAGCCAAGTAGCGGGAAACACTGAAGCTTTCTTT.

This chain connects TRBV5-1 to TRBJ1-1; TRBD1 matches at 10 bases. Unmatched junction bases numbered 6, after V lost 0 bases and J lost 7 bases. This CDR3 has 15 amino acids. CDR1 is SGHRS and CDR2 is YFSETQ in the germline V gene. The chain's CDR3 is CASSLAPGQGFEAFF. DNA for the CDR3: TGCGCCAGCAGCTTGGCCCCGGGACAGGGGTTTGAAGCTTTCTTT. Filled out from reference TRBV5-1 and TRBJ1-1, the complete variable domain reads KAGVTQTPRYLIKTRGQQVTLSCSPISGHRSVSWYQQTPGQGLQFLFEYFSETQRNKGNFPGRFSGRQFSNSRSEMNVSTLELGDSALYLCASSLAPGQGFEAFFGQGTRLTVV.

CDR3 DNA: TGTGCCAGCAGCTTAGCGCGCGGACAGGGAGACGTAGGAGAGACCCAGTACTTC. Protein sequence: CASSLARGQGDVGETQYF. V and J are TRBV11-1 and TRBJ2-5; TRBD1 aligns across 8 bases. Trimming cost V 0 bases and J 4 bases; bases outside gene matches: 13. Germline CDR1 SGHAT, CDR2 FQDESV (reference sequence). The CDR3 length is 18 residues.

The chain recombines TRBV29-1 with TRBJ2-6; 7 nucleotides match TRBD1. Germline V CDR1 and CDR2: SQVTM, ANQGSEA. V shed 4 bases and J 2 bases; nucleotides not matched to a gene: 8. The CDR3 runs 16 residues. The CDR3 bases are TGCAGCGTTGCTGACAGGGTAATCCCTGGGGCCAACGTCCTGACTTTC. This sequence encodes CSVADRVIPGANVLTF.

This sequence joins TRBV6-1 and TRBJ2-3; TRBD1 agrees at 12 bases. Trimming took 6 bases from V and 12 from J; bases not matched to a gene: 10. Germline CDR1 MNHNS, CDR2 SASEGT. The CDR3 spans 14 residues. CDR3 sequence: CASSLGTGGPLQYF. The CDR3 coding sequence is TGTGCCAGCAGCCTTGGGACAGGGGGCCCTCTTCAGTATTTT.

This CDR3 is CASSAGTDSSGNTIYF. Here the CDR3 DNA reads TGTGCCAGCTCAGCCGGGACCGACAGCTCTGGAAACACCATATATTTT. The J gene is TRBJ1-3, the V gene TRBV18, with TRBD1 as a possible D gene (5 bases). CDR1 is KGHSH, CDR2 LQKENI, per germline. Trimming stripped 5 bases from V and 0 bases from J, with 14 bases between. The length of the CDR3 is 16 residues.

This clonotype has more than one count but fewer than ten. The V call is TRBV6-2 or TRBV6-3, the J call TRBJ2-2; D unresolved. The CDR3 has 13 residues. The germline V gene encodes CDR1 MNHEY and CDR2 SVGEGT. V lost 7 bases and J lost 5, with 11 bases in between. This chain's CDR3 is CASTLAATGELFF. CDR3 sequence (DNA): TGTGCCAGCACACTCGCCGCTACCGGGGAGCTGTTTTTT.

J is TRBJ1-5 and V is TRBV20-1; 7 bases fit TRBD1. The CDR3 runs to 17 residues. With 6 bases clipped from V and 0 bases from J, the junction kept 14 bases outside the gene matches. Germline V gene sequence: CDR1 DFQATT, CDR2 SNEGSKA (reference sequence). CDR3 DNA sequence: TGCAGTGCCACCAGGACAGGAGATATTTATAGCAATCAGCCCCAGCATTTT. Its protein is CSATRTGDIYSNQPQHF.

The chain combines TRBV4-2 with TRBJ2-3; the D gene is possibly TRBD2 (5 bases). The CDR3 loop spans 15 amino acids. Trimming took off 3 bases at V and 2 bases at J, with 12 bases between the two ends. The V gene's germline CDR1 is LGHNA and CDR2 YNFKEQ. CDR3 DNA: TGTGCCAGCAGCCATTTCGCGGGTTACACAGATACGCAGTATTTT. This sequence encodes CASSHFAGYTDTQYF.

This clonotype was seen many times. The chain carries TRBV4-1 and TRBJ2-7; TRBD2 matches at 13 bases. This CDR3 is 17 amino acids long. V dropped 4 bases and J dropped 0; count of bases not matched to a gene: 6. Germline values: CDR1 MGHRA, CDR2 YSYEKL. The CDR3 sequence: CASSLTSGRGSSYEQYF. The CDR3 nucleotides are TGCGCCAGCAGCCTTACTAGCGGGAGGGGAAGCTCCTACGAGCAGTACTTC.

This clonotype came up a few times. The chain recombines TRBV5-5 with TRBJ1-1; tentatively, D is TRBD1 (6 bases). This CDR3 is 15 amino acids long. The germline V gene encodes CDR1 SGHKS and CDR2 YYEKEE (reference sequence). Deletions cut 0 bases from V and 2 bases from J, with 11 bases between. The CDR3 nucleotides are TGTGCCAGCAGCTTGGGACAGGCCGTTAACACTGAAGCTTTCTTT. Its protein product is CASSLGQAVNTEAFF.

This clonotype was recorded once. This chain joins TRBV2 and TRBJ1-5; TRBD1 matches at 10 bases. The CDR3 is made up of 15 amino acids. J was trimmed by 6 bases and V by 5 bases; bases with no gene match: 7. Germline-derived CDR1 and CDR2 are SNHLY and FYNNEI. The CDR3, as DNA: TGTGCCAGCAGTATACCGGGACAGGGGAGTCAGCCCCAGCATTTT. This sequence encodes CASSIPGQGSQPQHF.

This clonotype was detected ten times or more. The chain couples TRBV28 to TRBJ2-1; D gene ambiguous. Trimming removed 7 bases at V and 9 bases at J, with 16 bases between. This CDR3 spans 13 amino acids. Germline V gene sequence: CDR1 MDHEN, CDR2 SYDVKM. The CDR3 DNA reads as TGTGCCAGCACAACTCACTCCCCGGGTGAGCAGTTCTTC. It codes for CASTTHSPGEQFF.

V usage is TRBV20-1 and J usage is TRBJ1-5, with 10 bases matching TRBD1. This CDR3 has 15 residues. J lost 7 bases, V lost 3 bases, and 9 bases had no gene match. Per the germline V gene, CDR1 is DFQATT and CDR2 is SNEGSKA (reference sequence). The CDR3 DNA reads TGCAGTGCTAGGGCCGGGACAGGGGATGGGCAGCCCCAGCATTTT. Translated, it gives CSARAGTGDGQPQHF.

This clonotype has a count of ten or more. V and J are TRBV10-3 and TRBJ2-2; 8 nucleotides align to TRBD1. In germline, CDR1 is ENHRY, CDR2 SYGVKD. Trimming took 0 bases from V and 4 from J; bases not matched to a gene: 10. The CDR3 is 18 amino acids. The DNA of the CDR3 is TGTGCCATCAGTGAGTCGAAAGGGACAGGTATCGGCACCGGGGAGCTGTTTTTT. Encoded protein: CAISESKGTGIGTGELFF.

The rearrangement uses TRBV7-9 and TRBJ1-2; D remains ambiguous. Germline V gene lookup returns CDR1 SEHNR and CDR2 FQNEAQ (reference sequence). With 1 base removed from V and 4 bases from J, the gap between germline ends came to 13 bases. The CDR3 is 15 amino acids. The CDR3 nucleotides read TGTGCCAGCAGCTTAGTCGGGGAAAGTGTCTATGGCTACACCTTC. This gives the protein CASSLVGESVYGYTF.

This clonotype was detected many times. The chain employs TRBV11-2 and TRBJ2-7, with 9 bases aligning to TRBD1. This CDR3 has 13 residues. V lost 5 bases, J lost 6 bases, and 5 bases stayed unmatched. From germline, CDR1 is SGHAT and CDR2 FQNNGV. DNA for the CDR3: TGTGCCAGCAGCGCGGACAGGGGAAGCGAGCAGTACTTC. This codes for CASSADRGSEQYF.

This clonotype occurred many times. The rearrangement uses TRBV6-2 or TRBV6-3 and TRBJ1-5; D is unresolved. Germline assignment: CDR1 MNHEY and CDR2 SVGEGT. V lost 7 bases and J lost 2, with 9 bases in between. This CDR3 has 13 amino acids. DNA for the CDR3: TGTGCCAGCAACGTCGAAGGCAATCAGCCCCAGCATTTT. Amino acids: CASNVEGNQPQHF.

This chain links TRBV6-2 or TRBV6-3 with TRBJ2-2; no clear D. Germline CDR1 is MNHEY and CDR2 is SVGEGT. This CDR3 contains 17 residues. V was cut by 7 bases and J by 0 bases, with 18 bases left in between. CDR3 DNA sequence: TGTGCCAGCATCCCCCCCGGCAGGTCTACGAACACCGGGGAGCTGTTTTTT. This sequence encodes CASIPPGRSTNTGELFF.

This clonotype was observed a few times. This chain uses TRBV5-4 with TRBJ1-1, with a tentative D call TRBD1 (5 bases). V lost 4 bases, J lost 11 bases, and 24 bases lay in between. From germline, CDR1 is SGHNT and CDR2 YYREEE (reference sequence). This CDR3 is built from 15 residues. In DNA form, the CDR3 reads TGTGCCAGCAGCCCGGCGGTGGCGGGATTGGGGGAGGCTTTCTTT. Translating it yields CASSPAVAGLGEAFF.

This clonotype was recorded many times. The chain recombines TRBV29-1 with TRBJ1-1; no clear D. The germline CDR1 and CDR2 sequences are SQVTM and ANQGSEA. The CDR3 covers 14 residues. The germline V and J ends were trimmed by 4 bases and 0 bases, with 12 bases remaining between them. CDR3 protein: CSVGSPSMNTEAFF. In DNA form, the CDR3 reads TGCAGCGTTGGAAGTCCCAGCATGAACACTGAAGCTTTCTTT.

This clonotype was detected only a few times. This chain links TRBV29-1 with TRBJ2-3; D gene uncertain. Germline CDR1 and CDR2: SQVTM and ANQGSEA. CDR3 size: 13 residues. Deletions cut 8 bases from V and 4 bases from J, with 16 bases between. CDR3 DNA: TGCAGCCAAAGGAAGGAATCTCCAGATACGCAGTATTTT. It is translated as CSQRKESPDTQYF.

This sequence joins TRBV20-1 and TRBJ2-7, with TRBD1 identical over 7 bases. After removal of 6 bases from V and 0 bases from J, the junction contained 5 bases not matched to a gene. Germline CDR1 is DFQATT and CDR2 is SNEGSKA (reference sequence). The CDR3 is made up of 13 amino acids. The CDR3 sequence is CSAPTGISYEQYF. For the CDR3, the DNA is TGCAGTGCCCCGACAGGGATCTCCTACGAGCAGTACTTC.